The rows below give T cell receptor beta chains drawn from one sample of a study of blood T cell repertoires in COVID-19. Assay used: immunoSEQ multiplex PCR; TCRdb lists only in-frame clones, some missing. The sample records over 200,000 clones, 84% being singletons. Sample: PBMCs or T cells enriched from blood (not recorded which). The receptors were sampled from a woman aged 35 to 49 who had recovered from COVID-19. CDR3s include the opening cysteine and the closing phenylalanine or tryptophan. The D gene is left open where the match is weak. Size tells how often a clone was seen (once, few, many) or the class of an expanded clone, and some rows leave it out.

DNA | CDR3 | size | D | J | V
TGTGCCAGCAGCCCCCGACCGACTAGCGGGACCGGGGAGCTGTTTTTT | CASSPRPTSGTGELFF | NA | TRBD2 | TRBJ2-2 | TRBV7-2
TGTGCCAGTAGTATAGCTCCAGGGACAGTCGGAGAGACCCAGTACTTC | CASSIAPGTVGETQYF | once | TRBD1 | TRBJ2-5 | TRBV19
TGCAGCGTTTTCGGACAGGGCTCCTACGAGCAGTACTTC | CSVFGQGSYEQYF | NA | TRBD1 | TRBJ2-7 | TRBV29-1
TGTGCCAGCAGCTTAGAGTGGCAGGGGTATGGCTACACCTTC | CASSLEWQGYGYTF | NA | NA | TRBJ1-2 | TRBV7-2
TGTGCCAGCAGCAGCGGTAATTCACCCCTCCACTTT | CASSSGNSPLHF | NA | NA | TRBJ1-6 | TRBV6-2/TRBV6-3
TGCGCCACAACGAGTGTTATGAACACTGAAGCTTTCTTT | CATTSVMNTEAFF | once | NA | TRBJ1-1 | TRBV10-2
TGTGCCACCAGTGATTCACCCAGGACAGGGCTAGCTGGCTACACCTTC | CATSDSPRTGLAGYTF | NA | TRBD1 | TRBJ1-2 | TRBV24-1
TGCGCCAGCAGCTTGGCCGGGCTTAAGGGGGCTTCTTATCCTGAAGCTTTCTTT | CASSLAGLKGASYPEAFF | NA | TRBD1 | TRBJ1-1 | TRBV5-1
TGTGCCAGCAGCATCCTAGCGGGACCAGGGGAGACCCAGTACTTC | CASSILAGPGETQYF | few | TRBD2 | TRBJ2-5 | TRBV7-9
TGTGCCCTCAGTCTCTCGGAGGGGCTAGCGGGAGGAGGTGAGCAGTTCTTC | CALSLSEGLAGGGEQFF | NA | TRBD2 | TRBJ2-1 | TRBV2
TGTGCCAGCATTCCTAGCGGTAGGCGTGGCGACGAGCAGTACTTC | CASIPSGRRGDEQYF | NA | TRBD2 | TRBJ2-7 | TRBV28
TGTGCCAGCTCACCCTTCGGGTGGGGCAATCAGCCCCAGCATTTT | CASSPFGWGNQPQHF | NA | NA | TRBJ1-5 | TRBV18
TGTGCCACCTCTAACTGGGAGGGCACAGATACGCAGTATTTT | CATSNWEGTDTQYF | NA | NA | TRBJ2-3 | TRBV24-1
TGTGCCAGCAGCTTGGTGGGGAGCTCCTACAATGAGCAGTTCTTC | CASSLVGSSYNEQFF | few | NA | TRBJ2-1 | TRBV5-4
TGTGCCAGCAGCTCCGACACCGGGGAGCTGTTTTTT | CASSSDTGELFF | NA | NA | TRBJ2-2 | TRBV7-9
TGTGCCAGCAGTTTTACGACAGGGTACACCGGGGAGCTGTTTTTT | CASSFTTGYTGELFF | NA | TRBD1 | TRBJ2-2 | TRBV14
TGTGCCACCAGTGATCGCCTGCCGGGACAGGGTGTCCAGGATGAGCAGTTCTTC | CATSDRLPGQGVQDEQFF | NA | TRBD1 | TRBJ2-1 | TRBV24-1
TGTGCCAGCTCACCTCAACGAGCCCTAGAAGCTTTCTTT | CASSPQRALEAFF | NA | NA | TRBJ1-1 | TRBV18
TGTGCCAGCAGCCAAGTGGGGGCCGTGAACACTGAAGCTTTCTTT | CASSQVGAVNTEAFF | NA | NA | TRBJ1-1 | TRBV3-1/TRBV3-2
TGTGCCACCAGTGATTTTGGGAGGGAGGGGAGCCTAAACATTCAGTACTTC | CATSDFGREGSLNIQYF | NA | TRBD2 | TRBJ2-4 | TRBV24-1
TGTGCCAGCAGCCCTCAGAGAGCGGGTAGGGGGAACACTGAAGCTTTCTTT | CASSPQRAGRGNTEAFF | NA | NA | TRBJ1-1 | TRBV7-9
TGTGCCAGCAGTTTATTCTCCCCTAGGGGTCAGCCCCAGCATTTT | CASSLFSPRGQPQHF | NA | NA | TRBJ1-5 | TRBV28
TGTGCCAGCAGCTTAGGACTCTCACCGTACAATGAGCAGTTCTTC | CASSLGLSPYNEQFF | few | NA | TRBJ2-1 | TRBV7-9
TGTGCCAGCAGTGTCAGGGAGGGGGTGTCCTACAATGAGCAGTTCTTC | CASSVREGVSYNEQFF | NA | NA | TRBJ2-1 | TRBV6-4
TGTGCCAGCAGCCAAGCGGGGGGGATCTACGAGCAGTACTTC | CASSQAGGIYEQYF | NA | TRBD2 | TRBJ2-7 | TRBV4-2
TGTGCCAGCAGCTTACGTGGGGCTTGGGGACAGCCCCAGCATTTT | CASSLRGAWGQPQHF | once | NA | TRBJ1-5 | TRBV7-8
TGTGCCAGCAGCTTAACGGCGGGAGCGGATACGCAGTATTTT | CASSLTAGADTQYF | NA | TRBD2 | TRBJ2-3 | TRBV7-9
TGTGCCAGCAGTCCTCGACAGGGGATGGGCAATCAGCCCCAGCATTTT | CASSPRQGMGNQPQHF | few | TRBD1 | TRBJ1-5 | TRBV28
TGTGCCAGCAGTTCCTACAGGGGGCAGACTGAAGCTTTCTTT | CASSSYRGQTEAFF | NA | TRBD1 | TRBJ1-1 | TRBV28
TGCGCCAGCATAAATCGGCGGCAGGACACCACAGATACGCAGTATTTT | CASINRRQDTTDTQYF | NA | NA | TRBJ2-3 | TRBV4-3
TGTGCCAGCAGCGTCGGGACAGCCTACGAGCAGTACTTC | CASSVGTAYEQYF | NA | TRBD1 | TRBJ2-7 | TRBV6-2/TRBV6-3
TGCGCCAGCAGAAGACAGGGCACAGATACGCAGTATTTT | CASRRQGTDTQYF | NA | NA | TRBJ2-3 | TRBV23-1
TGCGCCAGCAGCGGAAGACAGGGTCGAGGTGAAAAACTGTTTTTT | CASSGRQGRGEKLFF | NA | TRBD1 | TRBJ1-4 | TRBV5-1